The clone carrying this TCR beta chain appeared a few times. Its antigen is not identified. The data were taken from a study of vaccination and CD4 T cells after COVID-19. As for the study in general: The convalescents were made up of six males and four females, two of whom were Hispanic. Study results and caveats: From 21 to 38, the median of SARS-CoV-2-reactive clonotypes rose without reaching significance. Researchers report that a median about 90% of reactive clones in convalescent patients surfaced only post-vaccination.

As to treatment: roughly ten-day PBMC culture with coronavirus spike peptide pools or control peptides (ViraFEST assay). Cultured CD4+ T-cell DNA underwent Oncomine TCR Beta short-read sequencing. Each CDR3 protein is one row after TCRdb ran MiXCR on the PCR reads. The sample yields some 14,000 distinct CDR3 sequences, less than 35% seen once. Germline V gene sequence: CDR1 DFQATT, CDR2 SNEGSKA (reference sequence). The CDR3 has 14 amino acids. V was pared by 5 bases and J by 5 bases, with 10 bases of the junction left unmatched. The chain carries TRBV20-1 and TRBJ2-3, with 7 bases matching TRBD2. The sequencing here drew on CD4+ T cells from blood, cultured in vitro, taken before SARS-CoV-2 vaccination. This receptor was obtained from a human donor who received a COVID-19 vaccine. The DNA of the CDR3 is TGCAGTGCTCTTTTAGGACTAGAAGGAGATACGCAGTATTTT. It translates to CSALLGLEGDTQYF.